This record covers a single T cell receptor (beta chain). Its antigen is as yet unknown. With V trimmed by 3 bases and J by 6 bases, 12 bases remained unmatched. This CDR3 spans 17 amino acids. The germline CDR1 and CDR2 sequences are KGHSH and LQKENI. This specimen comes from a study of graft-versus-host responses after intestinal transplantation. Overall study: Each recipient received anti-thymocyte globulin induction, then tacrolimus and steroids for about three years. Overall study findings and caveats: GvH clones were found in recipient marrow; some appeared first in ileum or blood. Researchers found peak circulating GvH clone levels linked to early post-transplant HvG declines. Allografts carried high graft-versus-host to host-versus-graft clonal ratios in patients having graft-donor T cell macrochimerism.

Here immunoSEQ multiplex PCR was the method, and the copy in TCRdb shows in-frame clones only, minus some. The table includes about 69,000 clones, 80% to 95% detected once. Sequencing was performed on bone marrow, taken 700 to 850 days after intestinal transplantation. The V call is TRBV18, the J call TRBJ2-2; 8 bases line up with TRBD1. This receptor was taken from a human patient who received an intestinal transplant, so some T cells may come from the graft donor. CDR3 protein: CASSPPRGQVRSGELFF. The DNA for the CDR3 is TGTGCCAGCTCACCGCCGAGGGGACAGGTCCGTTCCGGGGAGCTGTTTTTT.